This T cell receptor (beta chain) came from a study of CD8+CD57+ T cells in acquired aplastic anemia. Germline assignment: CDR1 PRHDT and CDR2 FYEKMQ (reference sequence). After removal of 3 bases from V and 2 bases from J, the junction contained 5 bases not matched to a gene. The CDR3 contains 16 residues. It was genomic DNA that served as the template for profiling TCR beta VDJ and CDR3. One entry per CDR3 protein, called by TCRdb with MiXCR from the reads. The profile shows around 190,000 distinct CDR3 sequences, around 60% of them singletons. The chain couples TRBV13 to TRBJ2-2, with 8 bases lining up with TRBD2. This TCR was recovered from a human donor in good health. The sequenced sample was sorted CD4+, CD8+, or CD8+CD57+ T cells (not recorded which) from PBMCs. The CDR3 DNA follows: TGTGCCAGCAGCTTCCCCAGCGGGGGTAACACCGGGGAGCTGTTTTTT. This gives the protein CASSFPSGGNTGELFF. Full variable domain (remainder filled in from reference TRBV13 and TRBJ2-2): AAGVIQSPRHLIKEKRETATLKCYPIPRHDTVYWYQQGPGQDPQFLISFYEKMQSDKGSIPDRFSAQQFSDYHSELNMSSLELGDSALYFCASSFPSGGNTGELFFGEGSRLTVL.